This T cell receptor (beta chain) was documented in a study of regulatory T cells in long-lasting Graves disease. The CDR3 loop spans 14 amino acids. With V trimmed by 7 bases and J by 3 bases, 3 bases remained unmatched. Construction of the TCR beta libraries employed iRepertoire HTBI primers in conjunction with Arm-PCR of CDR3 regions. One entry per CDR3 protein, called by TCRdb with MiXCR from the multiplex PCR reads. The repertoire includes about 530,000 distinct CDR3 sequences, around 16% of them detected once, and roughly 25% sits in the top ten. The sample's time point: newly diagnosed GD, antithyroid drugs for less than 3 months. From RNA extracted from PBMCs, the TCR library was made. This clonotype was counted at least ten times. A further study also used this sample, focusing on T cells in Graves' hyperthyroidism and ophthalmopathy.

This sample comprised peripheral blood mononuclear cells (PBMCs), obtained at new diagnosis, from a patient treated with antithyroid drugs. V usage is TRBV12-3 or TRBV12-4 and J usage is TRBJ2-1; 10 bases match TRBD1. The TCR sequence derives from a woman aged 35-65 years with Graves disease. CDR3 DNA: TGTGCCAGCACGACAGGGGGCCGCTACAATGAGCAGTTCTTC. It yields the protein CASTTGGRYNEQFF.